Listed below are T cell receptor beta chains from one sample, sequenced in a study of blood T cell repertoires in COVID-19. TCRdb keeps only in-frame clones here, not all; method: immunoSEQ multiplex PCR. The repertoire holds roughly 200,000 clones, with around 85% as singletons. The sequencing sample was made of peripheral blood. These TCRs come from a man aged 50 or older who had recovered from COVID-19. The CDR3 runs from the conserved cysteine through the conserved F or W. The D gene is left open where the match is weak. Clone size is shown for a subset of rows, as once, few, many or a class of expanded clone.

clone_size	d_call	v_call	j_call	cdr3_nt	cdr3_aa
few	TRBD2	TRBV19	TRBJ2-7	TGTGCCAGTACCGAGACTAGCGGAGCCTACGAGCAGTACTTC	CASTETSGAYEQYF
NA	NA	TRBV6-6	TRBJ1-2	TGTGCCAGCAAATATGGGGGGGCGGATGGCTACACCTTC	CASKYGGADGYTF
few	TRBD1	TRBV7-8	TRBJ2-3	TGTGCCAGCAGCTCAAGGACAGGATCTAGCACAGATACGCAGTATTTT	CASSSRTGSSTDTQYF
NA	NA	TRBV6-5	TRBJ1-2	TGTGCCAGCATCTCACCAGGGGCCCGATATAGCGGCTACACCTTC	CASISPGARYSGYTF
many	NA	TRBV27	TRBJ2-7	TGTGCCAGCAGTTCCAGGACAACCTACGAGCAGTACTTC	CASSSRTTYEQYF
NA	NA	TRBV6-1	TRBJ1-3	TGTGCCAGCAGTGACGACATTATCTCTGGAAACACCATATATTTT	CASSDDIISGNTIYF
NA	NA	TRBV7-9	TRBJ1-5	TGTGCCAGCAGCAATGAAGGGGGTGGTCAGCCCCAGCATTTT	CASSNEGGGQPQHF
NA	NA	TRBV18	TRBJ2-5	TGTGCCAGCTCACCAACTCTTAGGACAGATCAAGAGACCCAGTACTTC	CASSPTLRTDQETQYF
NA	TRBD1	TRBV5-1	TRBJ1-1	TGCGCCAGCAGCTTCACCGGGACAGGGGCCACTGAAGCTTTCTTT	CASSFTGTGATEAFF
NA	NA	TRBV10-3	TRBJ1-5	TGTGCCACTCAAGAACAGGTTAGCAATCAGCCCCAGCATTTT	CATQEQVSNQPQHF
NA	TRBD2	TRBV19	TRBJ2-7	TGTGCCAGTAGTATAGGAGGTAGCGGGATCTCCTACGAGCAGTACTTC	CASSIGGSGISYEQYF
NA	TRBD1	TRBV27	TRBJ2-7	TGTGCCAGCAGTTTAGGGACAGGGCCCTCCTACGAGCAGTACTTC	CASSLGTGPSYEQYF
NA	NA	TRBV7-2	TRBJ2-2	TGTGCCAGCAGCATCGACGGGAAAGACACCGGGGAGCTGTTTTTT	CASSIDGKDTGELFF
NA	NA	TRBV21-1	TRBJ1-5	TGTGCCAGCAGCGCGGGAGGGCGATTCAGAAATCAGCCCCAGCATTTT	CASSAGGRFRNQPQHF
NA	TRBD2	TRBV5-4	TRBJ2-3	TGTGCCAGCAGTCGACGGGAGGGTGGGGCAGATACGCAGTATTTT	CASSRREGGADTQYF
once	TRBD2	TRBV28	TRBJ2-1	TGTGCCAGCAGTTTCTCGACTAGCGGGTTAGCGAGCTCCTACAATGAGCAGTTCTTC	CASSFSTSGLASSYNEQFF
NA	NA	TRBV5-8	TRBJ2-6	TGTGCCAGCAGCTGGACACGACCGTTGGGGGCCAACGTCCTGACTTTC	CASSWTRPLGANVLTF
NA	NA	TRBV9	TRBJ1-1	TGTGCCAGCAGCGCGGACGGGGAGAACACTGAAGCTTTCTTT	CASSADGENTEAFF
NA	TRBD1	TRBV5-6	TRBJ1-5	TGTGCCAGCAGCTCGAGACAGGGAAACAATCAGCCCCAGCATTTT	CASSSRQGNNQPQHF
once	NA	TRBV6-2/TRBV6-3	TRBJ2-3	TGTGCCAGCAGCCCGGACAGAAGCACAGATACGCAGTATTTT	CASSPDRSTDTQYF
NA	TRBD2	TRBV19	TRBJ2-7	TGTGCCAGTAGGGAGGCGGGAGGGGGCGAGCAGTACTTC	CASREAGGGEQYF
NA	NA	TRBV24-1	TRBJ1-5	TGTGCCACCAGTAGGGAGGGCAATCAGCCCCAGCATTTT	CATSREGNQPQHF
NA	TRBD1	TRBV3-1/TRBV3-2	TRBJ1-1	TGTGCCAGCAGCCAAGGGACAGGGCTGATGAACACTGAAGCTTTCTTT	CASSQGTGLMNTEAFF
NA	TRBD1	TRBV5-4	TRBJ1-2	TGTGCCAGCAGCTTGGAACAGGGGGACTATGGCTACACCTTC	CASSLEQGDYGYTF
NA	NA	TRBV4-1	TRBJ2-7	TGCGCCAGCAGCCGAAATGCCCTTGGGCGTTCTAGCGAGAGATTCCACGAGCAGTACTTC	CASSRNALGRSSERFHEQYF
NA	NA	TRBV28	TRBJ2-3	TGTGCCAGCAGGGACAGAGGGTACGCAGATACGCAGTATTTT	CASRDRGYADTQYF
NA	NA	TRBV30	TRBJ2-7	TGTGCCTGGAGGGGCGCCTACGAGCAGTACTTC	CAWRGAYEQYF
NA	TRBD1	TRBV6-5	TRBJ2-2	TGTGCCAGCAACGAAGGGGGCGACACCGGGGAGCTGTTTTTT	CASNEGGDTGELFF
NA	TRBD2	TRBV29-1	TRBJ2-7	TGCAGCGCCAGAAAGGGACTAGCGGAGAGCTCCTACGAGCAGTACTTC	CSARKGLAESSYEQYF
NA	NA	TRBV5-1	TRBJ2-1	TGCGCCAGCAGCTTGGTCCGGGCAGGGTACAATGAGCAGTTCTTC	CASSLVRAGYNEQFF
few	NA	TRBV5-1	TRBJ1-4	TGCGCCAGCAGCTCCAGGGGATTTGATGAAAAACTGTTTTTT	CASSSRGFDEKLFF
few	NA	TRBV5-6	TRBJ2-7	TGTGCCAGCAGCTTGGGGGGAATCAGGGGCCACGAGCAGTACTTC	CASSLGGIRGHEQYF
NA	NA	TRBV30	TRBJ2-7	TGTGCCTGGAGTGAAGGACTTAGCTCCTACGAGCAGTACTTC	CAWSEGLSSYEQYF
NA	NA	TRBV12-5	TRBJ2-7	TGTGCTAGTGGCAACCAACTCGAGCAGTACTTC	CASGNQLEQYF
NA	TRBD1	TRBV9	TRBJ1-4	TGTGCCAGCAGCGTAGGACAGGGCGAGGGGGAAAAACTGTTTTTT	CASSVGQGEGEKLFF
NA	NA	TRBV15	TRBJ1-2	TGTGCCACCAGCAGATCAACCTATAACCCCTATGGCTACACCTTC	CATSRSTYNPYGYTF
NA	TRBD2	TRBV7-6	TRBJ2-7	TGTGCCAGCAGCTTATCTAGCGGGAGGGCGAACGAGCAGTACTTC	CASSLSSGRANEQYF
NA	TRBD2	TRBV11-2	TRBJ2-3	TGTGCCAGCAGCCTGGGAGCGGGAGGGGGCACAGATACGCAGTATTTT	CASSLGAGGGTDTQYF
NA	NA	TRBV5-5	TRBJ2-3	TGTGCCAGCAGCTTCCCCAGGGGCGAAACAGATACGCAGTATTTT	CASSFPRGETDTQYF
NA	TRBD2	TRBV7-6	TRBJ2-7	TGTGCCAGCAGCTTAGCGACAGCGGGAGGGCCCGAAGATTTC	CASSLATAGGPEDF
NA	TRBD2	TRBV11-3	TRBJ2-7	TGTGCCAGCAGCCGACGACTAGCTTACTACGAGCAGTACTTC	CASSRRLAYYEQYF
once	TRBD2	TRBV7-6	TRBJ2-1	TGTGCCAGCAGCGGCCGGACTAGCGGGAGGTTGGAGTCCTACAATGAGCAGTTCTTC	CASSGRTSGRLESYNEQFF
NA	NA	TRBV7-9	TRBJ2-7	TGTGCCAGCAGCTCCACAGGGTCCGAGCAGTACTTC	CASSSTGSEQYF
NA	TRBD1	TRBV30	TRBJ1-5	TGTGCCTGGGCTCCCCTTTGGGTACAGGGGGAAAATCAGCCCCAGCATTTT	CAWAPLWVQGENQPQHF
few	NA	TRBV29-1	TRBJ2-3	TGCAGCGTTGAAGATTTAGGGGCAGAAGCTAGCACAGATACGCAGTATTTT	CSVEDLGAEASTDTQYF
few	NA	TRBV23-1	TRBJ1-5	TGCGCCAGCAGTCAATCCCCTCGGTCGGAGGGGCGAGACAATCAGCCCCAGCATTTT	CASSQSPRSEGRDNQPQHF
NA	TRBD2	TRBV27	TRBJ2-1	TGTGCCAGCAGTTTCGCTGCAGCGGGAGTTCGGATTGAGCAGTTCTTC	CASSFAAAGVRIEQFF
NA	NA	TRBV11-2	TRBJ1-2	TGTGCCAGCAGCTTAGGCCGACACAGTGATGGCTACACCTTC	CASSLGRHSDGYTF
NA	TRBD1	TRBV27	TRBJ1-4	TGTGCCAGCAGTTTATCGGGACAGGGTCATAATGAAAAACTGTTTTTT	CASSLSGQGHNEKLFF
NA	TRBD1	TRBV10-3	TRBJ2-4	TGTGCCATCAGTGACTCCGGGACAGGGGTAAACATTCAGTACTTC	CAISDSGTGVNIQYF
NA	TRBD2	TRBV5-4	TRBJ2-1	TGTGCCAGCAGCGGAGGGACTAGCGGGAACTACAATGAGCAGTTCTTC	CASSGGTSGNYNEQFF
few	NA	TRBV30	TRBJ1-6	TGTGCCTGGAAACCAGGGTTTTATAATTCACCCCTCCACTTT	CAWKPGFYNSPLHF
NA	TRBD1	TRBV28	TRBJ1-4	TGTGCCAGCTACCGACAGGGGCATGACGAAAAACTGTTTTTT	CASYRQGHDEKLFF